This T cell receptor beta chain was identified in a study of tumor-infiltrating lymphocytes in primary liver carcinoma listed by TCRdb under 2017. In the study overall: Between late 2015 and March 2016, several patients in China with histopathologically diagnosed primary liver carcinoma had surgical resection. Of the five patients (three men and two women, aged 30 to 69 years), four had hepatocellular carcinoma and one had combined HCC and intrahepatic cholangiocarcinoma. Tumors of the five patients were stage T1-T3 N0M0 with maximum diameters of roughly 4 to 10 cm. Roughly 3.65 to 8 million productive TCRbeta reads were obtained per sample, and no significant difference in read depth was found between tissue types. TCRbeta repertoire sequencing, expression microarrays and whole-exome sequencing were combined in the study across five regions of each liver tumor, with adjacent normal tissue and blood also included. TCRbeta repertoire sequencing covered roughly 35 specimens from 5 patients: approximately 25 tumor regions, 5 adjacent noncancerous liver tissues and 5 peripheral blood samples. High reproducibility was observed for the technical replicate repertoires, with mean shared-clone rates roughly 0.92 and correlation coefficients above 0.98.

Results and caveats for the whole study, not just this receptor: Because the samples were bulk and unsorted, CD4+ and CD8+ T cell repertoires could not be compared. Because only the TCR beta chain was sequenced and unpaired alpha chains were not captured, true repertoire diversity is likely underestimated. Repertoire overlap was higher between tumor regions (mean roughly 35%) than tumor-adjacent (17%) or tumor-blood (14%) pairs, consistent with antigen-driven expansion. A significantly larger repertoire fraction was made up by the top 250 clones in tumors than in blood (p = 0.039). Only a few patients were included in the study, and the authors note that the findings should be validated in a larger study.

About this clonotype: This receptor's antigen is unknown. No base qualities exist here, and no much larger clone lies one base off it.

Unmatched junction bases come to 2, with V trimmed by 2 bases and J by 5 bases. CDR1 and CDR2 are read off the germline V gene as MNHEY and SVGAGI. Including the terminal cysteine and phenylalanine, the CDR3 comprises 15 residues. Left in the record is the CDR3 DNA by itself, 45 bases read in frame from the first base. RNA from unsorted whole blood was extracted with TRIzol reagent, and germline DNA was obtained with the DNeasy Blood & Tissue kit. At the time of sampling, the patients were treatment-naive and had chronic HBV infection. Before surgery, 3 to 5 milliliters of peripheral blood were drawn into K2EDTA tubes. A constant-region primer and ProtoScript II reverse transcriptase were used to reverse-transcribe TCRbeta-specific cDNA from around 540 ng total RNA. TCRbeta libraries were built with three nested multiplex PCR rounds, a slightly modified ARM-PCR procedure. The first two PCR rounds used multiplex TRBV1-TRBV30 forward primers with a Cbeta reverse primer, each for 10 cycles. A final 25-cycle PCR with Deep VentR polymerase added sample barcodes and Illumina adapters. Before sequencing, amplicons between 200 and 500 bp were purified from gel using a QIAquick gel extraction kit. The TCRbeta amplicons were sequenced with 250-bp paired-end reads on an Illumina HiSeq 2500. Under the source paper's analysis protocol: To recover full CDR3 sequences, reads were quality-trimmed using Trimmomatic v0.33 and paired reads were then merged using FLASH v1.2.11. V, D and J germline segments were assigned to the rearranged TCRbeta sequences by MiGEC v1.2.1b. VDJtools v1.0.0 computed clonotype statistics and Shannon-Wiener diversity indices. To cut down on sampling bias, every analysis after diversity analysis relied on just the 250 most abundant clonotypes from each sample. Using fastp trimming at Q25 and MiXCR clonotype assembly, TCRdb reanalyzed the public sequencing data and kept in-frame beta chains. Rows with one shared CDR3 protein collapse into an entry with the most common genes and DNA. The V and J calls and clone size are TCRdb's, not the authors'. This sample holds more than 150,000 distinct CDR3 sequences; roughly three fifths were observed only once. Of the sample, about 70% falls within the top ten clones.

The sequence links TRBV6-5 to TRBJ2-7, and 14 junctional nucleotides match TRBD2. The specimen sequenced was peripheral blood. The receptor comes from a man aged 40-50 years with primary liver carcinoma and hepatitis B virus infection. The CDR3 protein: CASSYTGLAGDEQYF. The DNA sequence follows: TGTGCCAGCAGTTACACGGGACTAGCGGGAGACGAGCAGTACTTC.